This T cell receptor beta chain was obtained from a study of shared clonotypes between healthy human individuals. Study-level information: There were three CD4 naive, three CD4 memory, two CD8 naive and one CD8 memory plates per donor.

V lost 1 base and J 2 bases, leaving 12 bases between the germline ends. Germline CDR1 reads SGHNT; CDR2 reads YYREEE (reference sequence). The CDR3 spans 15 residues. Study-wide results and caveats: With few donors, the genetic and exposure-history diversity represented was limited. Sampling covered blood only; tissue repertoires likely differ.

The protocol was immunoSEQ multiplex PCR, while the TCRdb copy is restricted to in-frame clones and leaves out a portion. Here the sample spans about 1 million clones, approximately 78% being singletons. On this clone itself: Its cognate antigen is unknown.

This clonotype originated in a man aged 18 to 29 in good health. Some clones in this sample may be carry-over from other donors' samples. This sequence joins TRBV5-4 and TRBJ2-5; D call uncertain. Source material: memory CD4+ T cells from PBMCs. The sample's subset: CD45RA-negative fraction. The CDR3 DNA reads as TGTGCCAGCAGCTTGTTGTCGGGTAGGCAAGAGACCCAGTACTTC. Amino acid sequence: CASSLLSGRQETQYF.